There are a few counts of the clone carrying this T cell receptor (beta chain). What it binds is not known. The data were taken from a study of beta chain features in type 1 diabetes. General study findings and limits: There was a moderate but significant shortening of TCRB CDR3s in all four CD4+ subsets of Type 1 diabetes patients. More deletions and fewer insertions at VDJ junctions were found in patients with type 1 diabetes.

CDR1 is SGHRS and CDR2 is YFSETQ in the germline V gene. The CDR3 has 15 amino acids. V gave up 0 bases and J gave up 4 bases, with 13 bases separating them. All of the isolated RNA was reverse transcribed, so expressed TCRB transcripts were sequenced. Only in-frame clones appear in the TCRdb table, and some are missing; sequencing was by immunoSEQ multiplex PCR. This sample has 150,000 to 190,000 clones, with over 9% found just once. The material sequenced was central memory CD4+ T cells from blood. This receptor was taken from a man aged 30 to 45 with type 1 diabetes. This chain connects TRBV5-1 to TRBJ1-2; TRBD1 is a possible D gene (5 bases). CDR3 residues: CASSLAGTEGYGYTF. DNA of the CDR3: TGCGCCAGCAGCTTGGCCGGGACGGAGGGCTATGGCTACACCTTC.